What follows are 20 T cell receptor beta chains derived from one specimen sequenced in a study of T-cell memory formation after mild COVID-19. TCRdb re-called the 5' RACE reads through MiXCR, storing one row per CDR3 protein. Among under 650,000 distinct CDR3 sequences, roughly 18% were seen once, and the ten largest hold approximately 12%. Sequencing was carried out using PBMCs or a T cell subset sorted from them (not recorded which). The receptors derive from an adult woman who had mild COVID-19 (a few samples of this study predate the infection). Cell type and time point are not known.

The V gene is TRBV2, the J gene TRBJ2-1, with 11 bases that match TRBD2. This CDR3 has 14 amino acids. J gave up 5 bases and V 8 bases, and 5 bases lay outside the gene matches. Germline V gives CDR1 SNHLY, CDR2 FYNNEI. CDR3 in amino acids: CASGGLAVNNEQFF. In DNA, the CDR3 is TGTGCCAGCGGGGGACTAGCGGTCAACAATGAGCAGTTCTTC.

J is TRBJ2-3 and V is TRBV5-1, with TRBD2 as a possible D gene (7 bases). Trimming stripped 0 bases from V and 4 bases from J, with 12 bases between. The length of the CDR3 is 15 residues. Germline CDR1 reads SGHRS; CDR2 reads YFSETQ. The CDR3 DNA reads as TGCGCCAGCAGCTTGGGAGGGGGGGCCTCAGATACGCAGTATTTT. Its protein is CASSLGGGASDTQYF.

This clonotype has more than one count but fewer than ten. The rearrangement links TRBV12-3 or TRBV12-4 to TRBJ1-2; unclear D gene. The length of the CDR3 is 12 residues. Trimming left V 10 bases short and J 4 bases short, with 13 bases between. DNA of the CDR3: TGTGCCAACCGGCGGGTCGGCTATGGCTACACCTTC. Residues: CANRRVGYGYTF.

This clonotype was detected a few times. The DNA for the CDR3 is TGTGCCAGCAGCAACACCCTAAACAATGAGCAGTTCTTC. Amino acid sequence: CASSNTLNNEQFF. This chain joins TRBV7-9 and TRBJ2-1, with D unresolved. CDR1 SEHNR and CDR2 FQNEAQ come from the germline V gene (reference sequence). With 5 bases removed from V and 5 bases from J, the gap between germline ends came to 10 bases. This CDR3 is 13 amino acids long.

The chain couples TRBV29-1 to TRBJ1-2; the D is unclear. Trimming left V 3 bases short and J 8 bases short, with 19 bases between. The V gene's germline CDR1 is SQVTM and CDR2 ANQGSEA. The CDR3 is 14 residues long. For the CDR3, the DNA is TGCAGCGTTGATGACCCCGACGGCTACCCGGGCTACACCTTC. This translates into CSVDDPDGYPGYTF.

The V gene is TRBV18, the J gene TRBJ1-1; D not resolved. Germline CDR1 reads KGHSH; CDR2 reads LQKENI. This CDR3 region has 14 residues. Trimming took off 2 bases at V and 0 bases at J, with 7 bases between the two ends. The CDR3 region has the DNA TGTGCCAGCTCACCAAGTCACATGAACACTGAAGCTTTCTTT. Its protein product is CASSPSHMNTEAFF.

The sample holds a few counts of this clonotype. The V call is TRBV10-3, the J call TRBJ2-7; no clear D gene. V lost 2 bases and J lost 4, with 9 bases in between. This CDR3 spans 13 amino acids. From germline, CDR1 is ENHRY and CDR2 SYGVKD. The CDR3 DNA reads TGTGCCATCAGTGAGGTAGGCACGTACGAGCAGTACTTC. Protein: CAISEVGTYEQYF.

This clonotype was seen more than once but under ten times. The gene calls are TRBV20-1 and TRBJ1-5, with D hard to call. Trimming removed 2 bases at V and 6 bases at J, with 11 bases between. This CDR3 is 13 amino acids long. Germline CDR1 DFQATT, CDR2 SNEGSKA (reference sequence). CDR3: CSARYGIGQPQHF. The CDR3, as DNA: TGCAGTGCTAGATATGGGATCGGTCAGCCCCAGCATTTT.

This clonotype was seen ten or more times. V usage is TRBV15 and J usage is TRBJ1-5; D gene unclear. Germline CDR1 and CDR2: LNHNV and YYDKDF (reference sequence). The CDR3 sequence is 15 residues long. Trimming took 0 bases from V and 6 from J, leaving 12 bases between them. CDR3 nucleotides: TGTGCCACCAGCAGAGATCGAGCTACGGGTCAGCCCCAGCATTTT. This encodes CATSRDRATGQPQHF.

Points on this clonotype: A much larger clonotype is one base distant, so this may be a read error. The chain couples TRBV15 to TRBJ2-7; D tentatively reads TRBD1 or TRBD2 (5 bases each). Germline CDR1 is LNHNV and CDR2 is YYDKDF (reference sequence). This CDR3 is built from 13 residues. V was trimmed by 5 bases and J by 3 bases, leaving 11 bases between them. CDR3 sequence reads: CATSPGTDYEQYF. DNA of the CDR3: TGTGCCACCAGCCCAGGGACGGACTACGAGCAGTACTTC.

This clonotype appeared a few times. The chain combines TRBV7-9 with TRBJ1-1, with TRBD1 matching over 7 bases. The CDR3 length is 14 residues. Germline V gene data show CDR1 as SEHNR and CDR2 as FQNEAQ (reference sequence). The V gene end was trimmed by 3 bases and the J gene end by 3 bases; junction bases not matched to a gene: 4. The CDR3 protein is CASSFTGVDTEAFF. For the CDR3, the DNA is TGTGCCAGCAGCTTCACAGGGGTCGACACTGAAGCTTTCTTT.

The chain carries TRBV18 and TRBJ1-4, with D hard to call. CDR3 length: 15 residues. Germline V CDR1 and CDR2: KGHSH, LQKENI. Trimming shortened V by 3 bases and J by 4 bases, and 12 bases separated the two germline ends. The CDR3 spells CASSPVAEFNEKLFF. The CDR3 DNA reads TGTGCCAGCTCACCCGTGGCAGAATTTAATGAAAAACTGTTTTTT.

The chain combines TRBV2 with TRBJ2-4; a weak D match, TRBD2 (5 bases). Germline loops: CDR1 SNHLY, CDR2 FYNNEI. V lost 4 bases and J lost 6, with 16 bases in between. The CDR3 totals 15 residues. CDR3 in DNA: TGTGCCAGCAGTGGGAGTAGGAGTAGCGTAAACATTCAGTACTTC. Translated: CASSGSRSSVNIQYF.

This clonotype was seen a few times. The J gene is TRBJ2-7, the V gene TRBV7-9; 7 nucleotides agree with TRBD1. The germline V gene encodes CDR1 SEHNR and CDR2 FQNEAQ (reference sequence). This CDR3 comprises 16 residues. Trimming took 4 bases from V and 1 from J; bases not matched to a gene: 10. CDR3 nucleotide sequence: TGTGCCAGCAGCTCACCCGACAGGGAAGAATCCTACGAGCAGTACTTC. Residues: CASSSPDREESYEQYF.

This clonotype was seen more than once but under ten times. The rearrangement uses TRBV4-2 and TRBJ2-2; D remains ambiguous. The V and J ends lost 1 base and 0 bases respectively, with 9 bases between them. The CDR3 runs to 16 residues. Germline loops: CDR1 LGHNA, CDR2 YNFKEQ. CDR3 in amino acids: CASSQAVRANTGELFF. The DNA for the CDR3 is TGTGCCAGCAGCCAAGCTGTTAGGGCGAACACCGGGGAGCTGTTTTTT.

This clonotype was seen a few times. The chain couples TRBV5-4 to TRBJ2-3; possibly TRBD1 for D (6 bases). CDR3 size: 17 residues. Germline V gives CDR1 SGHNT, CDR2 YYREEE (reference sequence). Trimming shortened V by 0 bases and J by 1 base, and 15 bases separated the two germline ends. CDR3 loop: CASSLVGRRGGTDTQYF. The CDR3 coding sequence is TGTGCCAGCAGCTTGGTCGGTCGCAGGGGCGGCACAGATACGCAGTATTTT. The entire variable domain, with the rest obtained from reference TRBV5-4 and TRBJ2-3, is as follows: ETGVTQSPTHLIKTRGQQVTLRCSSQSGHNTVSWYQQALGQGPQFIFQYYREEENGRGNFPPRFSGLQFPNYSSELNVNALELDDSALYLCASSLVGRRGGTDTQYFGPGTRLTVL.

The CDR3 region has the DNA TGCAGTGCCCGAGTCCCCCCGGGGAGAAAAGAGACCCAGTACTTC. It encodes CSARVPPGRKETQYF. V usage is TRBV20-1 and J usage is TRBJ2-5; possibly TRBD2 for D (5 bases). Germline CDR1 DFQATT, CDR2 SNEGSKA (reference sequence). The CDR3 runs to 15 residues. Trimming took off 6 bases at V and 3 bases at J, with 20 bases between the two ends.

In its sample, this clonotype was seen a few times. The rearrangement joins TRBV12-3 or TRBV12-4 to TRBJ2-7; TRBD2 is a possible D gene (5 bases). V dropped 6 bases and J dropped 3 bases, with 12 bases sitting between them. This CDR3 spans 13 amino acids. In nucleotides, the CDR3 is TGTGCCAGCAGCCGGGGTACGTTCTACGAGCAGTACTTC. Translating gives CASSRGTFYEQYF.

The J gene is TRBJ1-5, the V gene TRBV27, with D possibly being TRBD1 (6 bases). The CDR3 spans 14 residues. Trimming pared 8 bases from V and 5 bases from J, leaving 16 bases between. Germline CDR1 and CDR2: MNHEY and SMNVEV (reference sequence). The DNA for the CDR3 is TGTGCCAGCTGTGCCCTCGCAGGGGATCAGCCCCAGCATTTT. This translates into CASCALAGDQPQHF.

The CDR3 loop is CASSDILAGGRDTQYF. In DNA form, the CDR3 reads TGTGCCAGCAGCGACATTTTAGCGGGGGGGCGGGATACGCAGTATTTT. This chain links TRBV6-1 with TRBJ2-3; TRBD2 matches 11 bases. With V trimmed by 6 bases and J by 6 bases, 11 bases remained unmatched. In germline, CDR1 is MNHNS, CDR2 SASEGT. The CDR3 covers 16 residues.